Following are 14 T cell receptor beta chains from one sample sequenced in a study of cytomegalovirus exposure and HLA in healthy donors. The PCR had 60 Vbeta and 13 Jbeta primers. Generated by immunoSEQ multiplex PCR, the TCRdb table keeps only in-frame clones and is missing some. The table includes 120,000 to 150,000 clones, almost 85% detected once. The sequenced material came from PBMCs. Every receptor here comes from a woman aged 40-49 years in good health and CMV-seronegative.

Here the CDR3 DNA reads TGCGCCAGCAGCCCTTCGACCAGGGCCTACAATGAGCAGTTCTTC. The encoded protein is CASSPSTRAYNEQFF. This chain joins TRBV5-1 and TRBJ2-1, with a tentative D call TRBD1 (5 bases). Looked up from germline, CDR1 is SGHRS and CDR2 is YFSETQ. The CDR3 contains 15 residues. V was pared by 4 bases and J by 2 bases, with 13 bases between.

The chain is built from TRBV9 and TRBJ1-2; 7 bases align to TRBD1. Germline CDR1 is SGDLS and CDR2 is YYNGEE. V was pared by 3 bases and J by 4 bases, with 6 bases of the junction left unmatched. The CDR3 runs 14 residues. DNA of the CDR3: TGTGCCAGCAGCGACACACAGGGGATCTATGGCTACACCTTC. Translated, it gives CASSDTQGIYGYTF.

This chain links TRBV9 with TRBJ1-3; D ambiguous. The V gene lost 3 bases and the J gene lost 3 bases, with 10 bases spanning the gap. CDR3 length: 14 amino acids. Germline V gene sequence: CDR1 SGDLS, CDR2 YYNGEE. The CDR3 DNA is TGTGCCAGCAGCGCCTACCACGATGGAAACACCATATATTTT. This gives the protein CASSAYHDGNTIYF.

V gene TRBV27 combines with J gene TRBJ1-5; 10 positions agree with TRBD1. Trimming took 2 bases from V and 2 from J; bases not matched to a gene: 9. This CDR3 has 18 residues. CDR1 MNHEY and CDR2 SMNVEV come from the germline V gene (reference sequence). CDR3 region: CASSLHRDRGRGNQPQHF. DNA of the CDR3: TGTGCCAGCAGTTTACACCGGGACAGGGGACGTGGCAATCAGCCCCAGCATTTT.

This rearrangement joins TRBV27 to TRBJ1-1; 7 bases are shared with TRBD1. V lost 10 bases to trimming and J lost 4 bases; unmatched junction nucleotides: 9. CDR1 and CDR2 (germline): MNHEY, SMNVEV (reference sequence). This CDR3 is built from 13 residues. The CDR3 sequence: CATTSQGVTEAFF. CDR3 nucleotide sequence: TGTGCCACCACCTCTCAGGGGGTCACTGAAGCTTTCTTT.

As for this clone: The junction and the germline gene differ at one end; a read error may be behind it. The gene calls are TRBV27 and TRBJ2-4; D not resolved. Looked up from germline, CDR1 is MNHEY and CDR2 is SMNVEV (reference sequence). The CDR3 totals 14 residues. The CDR3 spells CASRELVAKSIQYF. In DNA, the CDR3 is TGTGCCAGCAGGGAATTGGTAGCCAAAAGCATTCAGTACTTC.

The chain recombines TRBV13 with TRBJ2-7, with 9 positions matching TRBD2. Looked up from germline, CDR1 is PRHDT and CDR2 is FYEKMQ (reference sequence). The CDR3 extends over 14 amino acids. V shed 5 bases, J shed 3 bases, and the junction held 5 bases outside the gene matches. The CDR3 nucleotides are TGTGCCAGCAGCACTAGCGGGCGGTTCTACGAGCAGTACTTC. Translation: CASSTSGRFYEQYF.

This clone was observed a few times. The chain uses TRBV9 and TRBJ1-3; D gene uncertain. CDR1 and CDR2 from the germline V gene are SGDLS and YYNGEE. V gave up 0 bases and J gave up 0 bases, with 10 bases separating them. The CDR3 loop spans 16 amino acids. The CDR3 DNA reads TGTGCCAGCAGCGTAGCCCATCCGAGCTCTGGAAACACCATATATTTT. This codes for CASSVAHPSSGNTIYF.

This chain's CDR3 is CAAVGGLLAADTQYF. Written as DNA, the CDR3 is TGTGCCGCAGTCGGGGGGCTGTTGGCCGCCGATACGCAGTATTTT. The chain uses TRBV28 and TRBJ2-3; D might be TRBD2 (7 bases). Germline CDR1 reads MDHEN; CDR2 reads SYDVKM. This CDR3 has 15 residues. V was pared by 11 bases and J by 6 bases, with 24 bases between.

J is TRBJ2-1 and V is TRBV21-1; TRBD2, the D gene given by the table, was not confirmed from the DNA. TRBV21-1 is labeled a pseudogene. This CDR3 region has 15 residues. CDR3 region: CASSKEYGTTDEQFF. CDR3 in DNA: TGTGCCAGCAGCAAAGAATACGGGACTACGGATGAGCAGTTCTTC.

J is TRBJ2-7 and V is TRBV7-9; 11 nucleotides line up with TRBD2. This CDR3 is 18 amino acids long. Trimming took 5 bases from V and 3 from J; bases not matched to a gene: 15. Germline V CDR1 and CDR2: SEHNR, FQNEAQ (reference sequence). CDR3 in amino acids: CASSASSYLAGGDYEQYF. CDR3 DNA: TGTGCCAGCAGCGCAAGTTCTTACCTAGCGGGAGGTGACTACGAGCAGTACTTC.

This clone was counted a few times. Here the CDR3 DNA reads TGTGCCAGCAGTTATGAGAATGGTCACGCCGGGGAGCTGTTTTTT. Translation: CASSYENGHAGELFF. The chain uses TRBV5-4 and TRBJ2-2, with no clear D. CDR1 is SGHNT and CDR2 is YYREEE in the germline V gene (reference sequence). The CDR3 runs to 15 residues. V lost 5 bases and J 6 bases, leaving 17 bases between the germline ends.

The chain is built from TRBV27 and TRBJ2-1; D call uncertain. This CDR3 comprises 14 residues. V was cut by 6 bases and J by 2 bases, with 11 bases left in between. Germline-derived CDR1 and CDR2 are MNHEY and SMNVEV (reference sequence). The CDR3 spells CASRPTSTYNEQFF. The DNA of the CDR3 is TGTGCCAGCAGACCTACGAGCACCTACAATGAGCAGTTCTTC.

The J gene is TRBJ1-1, the V gene TRBV4-1, with D possibly TRBD1 on 5 matching bases. The CDR3 is 17 amino acids. Trimming stripped 1 base from V and 2 bases from J, with 17 bases between. Germline-derived CDR1 and CDR2 are MGHRA and YSYEKL. CDR3 sequence (DNA): TGCGCCAGCAGCCAAGTGGTTTTGGGGCAGCCAAACACTGAAGCTTTCTTT. Translating it yields CASSQVVLGQPNTEAFF.